This TCR beta chain was observed in a study of cytomegalovirus exposure and HLA in healthy donors. Overall study results and limits: The productive fraction for most TCR beta V segments was about 90% or about 30% in an earlier analysis. TRBV6-2, TRBV6-3 and other indistinguishable V segments were excluded.

CDR3 length: 14 amino acids. From germline, CDR1 is SGHTA and CDR2 FQGTGA. The ends were cut back, 1 base at V and 3 bases at J, with 8 bases in the middle. Comments on this clone: Antigen: not known.

The PCR employed 60 Vbeta primers together with 13 Jbeta primers. Profiled with immunoSEQ multiplex PCR; TCRdb holds only in-frame clones, not every one. Among about 120,000 clones listed, under 90% were seen once. The chain uses TRBV7-3 and TRBJ2-3; D possibly corresponds to TRBD2 (5 bases). Sequencing was done on a sample of PBMCs. The TCR originated in a woman aged 40-49 years in good health and CMV-seronegative. In DNA, the CDR3 is TGTGCCAGCAGCTTAAAGAGCGGAACAGATACGCAGTATTTT. Its protein product is CASSLKSGTDTQYF.